What follows describes a single T cell receptor beta chain. Antigen: not known. Trimming stripped 8 bases from V and 0 bases from J, with 14 bases between. Germline CDR1 and CDR2: ENHRY and SYGVKD. The CDR3 sequence is 15 residues long. This specimen belongs to a study of shared clonotypes between healthy human individuals. Study overall: Those who served as donors were a couple of women and a few men between the ages of 18 and 49. The study used three CD4 naive, three CD4 memory, two CD8 naive and one CD8 memory plate per donor.

Across several immunoSEQ plates, the genomic DNA of each subset was split evenly. TCRdb keeps only in-frame clones here, not all; method: immunoSEQ multiplex PCR. The sample yields about 2,100,000 clones, under 95% seen once. Naive CD8 isolation took CD45RO-negative cells positively selected for CCR7 and excluded terminally differentiated effector memory CD45RA+ cells. Whole-study results and caveats: Sorted-subset samples were not fully sequenced, rarefaction indicated.

The chain uses TRBV10-3 and TRBJ1-3; a possible D gene is TRBD1 (6 bases). The sample comprised naive CD8+ T cells from PBMCs. This receptor was obtained from a young man in good health. Some clones in this sample may be carry-over from other donors' samples. CDR3 coding DNA: TGTGCCATCGGTTCTCCACAGGGCTCTGGAAACACCATATATTTT. Its translation: CAIGSPQGSGNTIYF.